This T cell receptor beta chain originates from a study of graft-versus-host responses after intestinal transplantation (dated by TCRdb to the early 2020s). For the wider study: The transplants that recipients got were multivisceral, liver-intestinal, or isolated intestinal. Every recipient was given anti-thymocyte globulin induction, then maintenance tacrolimus and steroids for 3 to 4 years. Graft-versus-host and host-versus-graft alloreactive T cell clones were tracked in the graft, circulation and bone marrow after intestinal transplantation using bulk TCR-beta CDR3 sequencing. To identify alloreactive clones, pre-transplant mixed lymphocyte reaction products were sequenced and then compared with unstimulated pre-transplant donor and recipient T cells. A cohort of 24 intestinal transplant recipients, including one retransplant, was enrolled, and a few patients lacking pretransplant specimens were excluded. Donor T cell macrochimerism was defined as a peak of at least 4% donor T cells among recipient peripheral blood mononuclear cells. Instead of going to the commercial service, samples from a few later patients were sequenced in-house on an Illumina MiSeq and processed with MiXCR. General study outcomes and caveats: GvH clones were detected in recipient bone marrow, and some of these GvH clones were observed earlier in ileal mucosa or blood, consistent with an intestinal mucosal origin. Early after transplant, peak levels of circulating GvH clones were associated with declines in HvG clones. Conclusions were limited by the relatively low number and heterogeneity of intestinal transplant patients. High GvH to HvG T cell clonal ratios were observed in the allografts of patients with donor T cell macrochimerism.

Notes on this clone: It lacks a known antigen. No quality values exist for individual bases; no much larger clone is one base distant.

In light of the paper, this sample's time point label describes: cells obtained before transplantation from donor or recipient. CD3+CD4+ and CD3+CD8+ populations were FACS-sorted from unstimulated pre-transplant donor and recipient cells taken from spleen or lymph nodes. Library method: the immunoSEQ multiplex PCR assay. In most patients, genomic DNA was isolated using the Qiagen DNeasy Blood and Tissue Kit and sent frozen to Adaptive Biotechnologies for TCR sequencing. Adaptive Biotechnologies carried out high-throughput TCR-beta CDR3 sequencing of genomic DNA for most patients. Per the source publication's procedure: Adaptive's ImmunoSEQ software was the source of the TCR sequencing data for roughly 19 patients, while a few other patients were processed with MiXCR and VDJtools. CD4 versus CD8 sorting errors were corrected by removing sequences found in both subsets at a frequency ratio below 5:1. CDR3 nucleotide sequences shared by donor and recipient were removed because the origin of these sequences could not be assigned. At least 2-fold expansion over unstimulated cells and a minimum CFSE-low frequency of 0.002% (template counts) or 0.001% (read counts) were required for clones to be classified as alloreactive. Mappable clones were those detected in sequenced pre-transplant spleen, lymph node, or MLR CFSE-low populations of the donor or recipient. Cumulative frequency of alloreactive clones was calculated as a percentage of all sequences weighted by copy number. The table comes from immuneACCESS by way of TCRdb, which keeps in-frame sequences with V and J called. Part of the clones is missing from these tables; in studies checked, under half for an unresolved V gene and the rest for unknown reasons. V, J and clone size are those of that table, while D and trimming were read from the DNA. Recorded for this sample are about 82,000 clones; more than 85% of them occurred a single time. The ten largest clonotypes hold 0.35% of the sample.

For this chain, trimming is 4 bases at the V end and 2 bases at the J end, and the number of junction bases without a gene match is 6. The CDR3 spans 16 residues, from the cysteine through the phenylalanine. Only CDR3 DNA remains: 48 bases, in frame from the first base. Sequences LGHNT (CDR1) and FRNRAP (CDR2) are obtained from the germline V gene. Here the sequenced sample was unstimulated CD4+ T cells sorted from spleen or lymph node cells, taken before transplant. The chain is made from TRBV12-5 and TRBJ2-7, and TRBD2 matches 12 of the central bases. The sequence was collected from a human donor who was the organ donor for an intestinal transplant. The DNA sequence is TGTGCTAGTGGTTCCTGGAGGACTAGCGGGGCCTACGAGCAGTACTTC. This yields the protein CASGSWRTSGAYEQYF. Reference TRBV12-5 and TRBJ2-7 genes cover what lies past the CDR3, so the full variable domain is DARVTQTPRHKVTEMGQEVTMRCQPILGHNTVFWYRQTMMQGLELLAYFRNRAPLDDSGMPKDRFSAEMPDATLATLKIQPSEPRDSAVYFCASGSWRTSGAYEQYFGPGTRLTVT.